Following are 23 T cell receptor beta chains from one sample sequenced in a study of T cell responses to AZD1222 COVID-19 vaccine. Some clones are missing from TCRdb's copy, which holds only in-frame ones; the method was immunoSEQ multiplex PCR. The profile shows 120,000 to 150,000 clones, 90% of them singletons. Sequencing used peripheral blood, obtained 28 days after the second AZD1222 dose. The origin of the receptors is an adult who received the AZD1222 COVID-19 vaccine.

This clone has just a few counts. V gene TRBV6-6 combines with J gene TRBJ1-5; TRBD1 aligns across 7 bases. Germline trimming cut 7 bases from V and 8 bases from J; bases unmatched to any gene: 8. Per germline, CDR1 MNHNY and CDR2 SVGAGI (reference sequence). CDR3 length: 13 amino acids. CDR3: CASTPGGGEPQHF. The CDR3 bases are TGTGCCAGCACTCCAGGGGGGGGAGAGCCCCAGCATTTT.

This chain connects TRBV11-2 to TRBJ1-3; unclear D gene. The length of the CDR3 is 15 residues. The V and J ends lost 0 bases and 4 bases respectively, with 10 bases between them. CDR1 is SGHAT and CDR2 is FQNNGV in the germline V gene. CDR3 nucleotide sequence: TGTGCCAGCAGCTTAGAACGGCCCCCAGGAAACACCATATATTTT. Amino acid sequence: CASSLERPPGNTIYF. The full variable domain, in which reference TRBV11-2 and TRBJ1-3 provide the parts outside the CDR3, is EAGVAQSPRYKIIEKRQSVAFWCNPISGHATLYWYQQILGQGPKLLIQFQNNGVVDDSQLPKDRFSAERLKGVDSTLKIQPAKLEDSAVYLCASSLERPPGNTIYFGEGSWLTVV.

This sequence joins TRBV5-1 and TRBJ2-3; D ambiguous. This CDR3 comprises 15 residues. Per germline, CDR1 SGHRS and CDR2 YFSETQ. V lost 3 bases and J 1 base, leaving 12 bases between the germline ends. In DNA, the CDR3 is TGCGCCAGCAGCTCACCGTACCAGGGCACAGATACGCAGTATTTT. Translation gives CASSSPYQGTDTQYF.

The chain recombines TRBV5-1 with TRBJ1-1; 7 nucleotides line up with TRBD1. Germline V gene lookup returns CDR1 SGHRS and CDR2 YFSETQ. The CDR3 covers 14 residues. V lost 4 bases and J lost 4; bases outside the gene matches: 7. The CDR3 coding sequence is TGCGCCAGCAGCGGAACAGGGGCCGGCACTGAAGCTTTCTTT. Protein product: CASSGTGAGTEAFF.

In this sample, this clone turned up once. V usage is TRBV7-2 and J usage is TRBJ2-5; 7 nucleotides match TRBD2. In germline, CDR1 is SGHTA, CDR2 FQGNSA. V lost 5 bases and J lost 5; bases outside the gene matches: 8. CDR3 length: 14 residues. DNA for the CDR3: TGTGCCAGCAGCCCATCCGCGGGAGTTGAGACCCAGTACTTC. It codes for CASSPSAGVETQYF.

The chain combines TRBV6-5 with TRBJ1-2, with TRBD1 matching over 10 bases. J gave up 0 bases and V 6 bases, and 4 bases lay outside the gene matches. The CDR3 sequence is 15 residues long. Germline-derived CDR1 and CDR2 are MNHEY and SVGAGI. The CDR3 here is CASRTGGRANYGYTF. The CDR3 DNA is TGTGCCAGCAGGACAGGGGGCCGAGCTAACTATGGCTACACCTTC.

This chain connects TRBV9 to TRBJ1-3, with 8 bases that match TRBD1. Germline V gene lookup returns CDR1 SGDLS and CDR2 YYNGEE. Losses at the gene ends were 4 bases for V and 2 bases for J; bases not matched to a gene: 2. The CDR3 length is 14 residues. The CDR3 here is CASSQGAAGNTIYF. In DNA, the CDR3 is TGTGCCAGCAGCCAGGGGGCGGCTGGAAACACCATATATTTT.

CDR3 in amino acids: CASSPGTGSYNEQFF. DNA for the CDR3: TGTGCCAGCTCCCCCGGGACAGGCTCCTACAATGAGCAGTTCTTC. The J gene is TRBJ2-1, the V gene TRBV18, with 8 nucleotides matching TRBD1. With 6 bases clipped from V and 0 bases from J, the junction kept 4 bases outside the gene matches. The CDR3 consists of 15 residues. From germline, CDR1 is KGHSH and CDR2 LQKENI.

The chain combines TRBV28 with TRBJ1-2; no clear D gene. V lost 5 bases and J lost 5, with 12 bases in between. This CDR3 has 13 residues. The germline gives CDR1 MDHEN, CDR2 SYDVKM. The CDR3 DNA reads TGTGCCAGCAGTACCTCCAGGATTTATGGCTACACCTTC. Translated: CASSTSRIYGYTF.

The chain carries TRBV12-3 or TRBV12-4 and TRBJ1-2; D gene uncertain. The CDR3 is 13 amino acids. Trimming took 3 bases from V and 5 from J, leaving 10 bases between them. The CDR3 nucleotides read TGTGCCAGCAGTTTGGGTGGGGATTATGGCTACACCTTC. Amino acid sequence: CASSLGGDYGYTF.

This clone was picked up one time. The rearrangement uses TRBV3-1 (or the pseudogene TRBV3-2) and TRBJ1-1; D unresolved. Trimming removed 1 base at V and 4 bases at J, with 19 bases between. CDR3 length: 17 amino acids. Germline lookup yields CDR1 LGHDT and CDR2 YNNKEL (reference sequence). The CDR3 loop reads CASSQARRRGLSTEAFF. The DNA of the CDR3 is TGTGCCAGCAGCCAAGCACGACGGCGGGGTTTGAGCACTGAAGCTTTCTTT.

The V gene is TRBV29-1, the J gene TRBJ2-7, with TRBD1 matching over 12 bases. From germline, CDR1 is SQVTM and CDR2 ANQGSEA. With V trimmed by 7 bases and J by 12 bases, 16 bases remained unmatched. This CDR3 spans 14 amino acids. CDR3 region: CSAAGTGGFPGPYF. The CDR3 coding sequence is TGCAGCGCCGCAGGGACAGGGGGCTTCCCCGGCCCGTACTTC.

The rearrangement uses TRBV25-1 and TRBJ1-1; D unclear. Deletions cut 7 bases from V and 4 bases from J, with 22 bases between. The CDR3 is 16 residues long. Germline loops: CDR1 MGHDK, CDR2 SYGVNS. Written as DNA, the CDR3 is TGTGCCAGCACCTTTCGGGCTGGTTTCCCCCCCACTGAAGCTTTCTTT. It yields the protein CASTFRAGFPPTEAFF.

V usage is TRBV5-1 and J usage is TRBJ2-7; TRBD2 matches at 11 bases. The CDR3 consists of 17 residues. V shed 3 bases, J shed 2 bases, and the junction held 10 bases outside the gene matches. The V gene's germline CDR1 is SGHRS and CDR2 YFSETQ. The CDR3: CASSSGVSGRGTYEQYF. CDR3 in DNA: TGCGCCAGCAGCTCGGGGGTTAGCGGGAGGGGGACCTACGAGCAGTACTTC.

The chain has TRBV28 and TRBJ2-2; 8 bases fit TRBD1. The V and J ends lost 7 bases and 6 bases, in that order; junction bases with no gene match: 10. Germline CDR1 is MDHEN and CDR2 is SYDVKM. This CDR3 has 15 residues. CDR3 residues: CASTRRGQASGELFF. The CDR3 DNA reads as TGTGCCAGCACTCGGAGGGGACAGGCGTCCGGGGAGCTGTTTTTT.

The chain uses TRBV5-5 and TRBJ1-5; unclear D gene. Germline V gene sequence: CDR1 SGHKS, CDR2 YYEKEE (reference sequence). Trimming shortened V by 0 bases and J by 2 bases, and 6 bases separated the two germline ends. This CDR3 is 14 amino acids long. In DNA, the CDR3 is TGTGCCAGCAGCTTGGTAGGTGGCAATCAGCCCCAGCATTTT. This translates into CASSLVGGNQPQHF.

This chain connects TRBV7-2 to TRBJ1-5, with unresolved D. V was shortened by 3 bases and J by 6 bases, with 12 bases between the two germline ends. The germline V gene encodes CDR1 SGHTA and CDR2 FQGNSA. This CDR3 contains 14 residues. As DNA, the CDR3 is TGTGCCAGCAGCTTCCTGGGTGCAAGTCAGCCCCAGCATTTT. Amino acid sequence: CASSFLGASQPQHF.

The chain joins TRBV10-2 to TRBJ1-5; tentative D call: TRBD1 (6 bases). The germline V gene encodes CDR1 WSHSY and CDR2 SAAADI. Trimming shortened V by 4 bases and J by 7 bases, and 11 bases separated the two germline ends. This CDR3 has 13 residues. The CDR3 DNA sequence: TGCGCCAGCAGTGTCGAGGGGGACCAGCCCCAGCATTTT. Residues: CASSVEGDQPQHF.

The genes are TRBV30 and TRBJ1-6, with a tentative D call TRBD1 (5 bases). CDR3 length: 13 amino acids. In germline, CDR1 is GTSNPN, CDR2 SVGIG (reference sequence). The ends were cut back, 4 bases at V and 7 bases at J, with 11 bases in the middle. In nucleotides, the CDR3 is TGTGCCTGGATGCTCACAGGAAATTCACCCCTCCACTTT. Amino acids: CAWMLTGNSPLHF.

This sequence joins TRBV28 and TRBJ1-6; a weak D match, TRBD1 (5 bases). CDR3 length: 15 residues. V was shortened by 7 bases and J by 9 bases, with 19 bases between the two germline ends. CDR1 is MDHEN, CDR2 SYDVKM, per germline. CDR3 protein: CASNSKDTITSPLHF. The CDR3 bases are TGTGCCAGCAATTCGAAGGACACGATTACTTCACCCCTCCACTTT.

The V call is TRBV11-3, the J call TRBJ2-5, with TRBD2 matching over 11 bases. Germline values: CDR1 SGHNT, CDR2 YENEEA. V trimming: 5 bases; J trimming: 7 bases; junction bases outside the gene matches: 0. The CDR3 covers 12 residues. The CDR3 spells CASSGTSGTQYF. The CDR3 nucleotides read TGTGCCAGCAGCGGGACTAGCGGGACCCAGTACTTC.

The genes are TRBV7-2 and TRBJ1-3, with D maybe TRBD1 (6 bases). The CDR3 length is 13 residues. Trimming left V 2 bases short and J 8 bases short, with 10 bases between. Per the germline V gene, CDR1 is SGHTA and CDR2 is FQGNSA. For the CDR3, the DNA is TGTGCCAGCAGCTTATACAGGGAGGACACCATATATTTT. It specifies CASSLYREDTIYF.

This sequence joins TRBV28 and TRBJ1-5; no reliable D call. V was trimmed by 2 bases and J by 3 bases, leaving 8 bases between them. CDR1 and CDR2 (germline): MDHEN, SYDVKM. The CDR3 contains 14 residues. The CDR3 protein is CASSLVGVNQPQHF. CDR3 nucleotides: TGTGCCAGCAGTTTAGTCGGAGTCAATCAGCCCCAGCATTTT.